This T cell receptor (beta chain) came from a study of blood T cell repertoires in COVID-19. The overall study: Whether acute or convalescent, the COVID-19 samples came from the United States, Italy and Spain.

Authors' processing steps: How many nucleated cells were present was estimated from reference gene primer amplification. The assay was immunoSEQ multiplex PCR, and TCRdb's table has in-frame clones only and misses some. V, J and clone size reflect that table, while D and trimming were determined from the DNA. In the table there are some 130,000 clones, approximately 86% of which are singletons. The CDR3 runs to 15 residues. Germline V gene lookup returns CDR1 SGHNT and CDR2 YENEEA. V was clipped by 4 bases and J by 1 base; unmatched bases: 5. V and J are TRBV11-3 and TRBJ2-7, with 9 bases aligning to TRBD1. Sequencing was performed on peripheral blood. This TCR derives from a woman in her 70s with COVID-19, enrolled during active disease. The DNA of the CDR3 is TGTGCCAGCAGCTCTAGACAGGGGGATTCCTACGAGCAGTACTTC. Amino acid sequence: CASSSRQGDSYEQYF.